This T cell receptor beta chain was captured in a study of long-term antiretroviral therapy in people with HIV. Sequencing used immunoSEQ v3.0 at survey level. Clones were read by immunoSEQ multiplex PCR, and TCRdb kept only the in-frame ones, dropping some. In the table there are fewer than 40,000 clones, 75% to 90% of which are singletons. The United States was where all participants with HIV were treated. Findings of the study overall: Despite increasing after ART, diversity remained lower than that of transplant donor controls. Relative to control repertoires, HIV repertoires exhibited narrower CDR3 length ranges.

A few counts support this clone. As yet, its antigen is unknown. Sequenced material: unsorted PBMCs, taken 3.1 years after starting antiretroviral therapy. This receptor was taken from a woman between 45 and 60 years old with HIV.

The CDR3 loop is CASSGTGGMTEAFF. Here the CDR3 DNA reads TGCGCCAGCAGTGGGACAGGGGGAATGACTGAAGCTTTCTTT. The genes are TRBV10-1 and TRBJ1-1, with TRBD1 matching over 10 bases. The junction had 4 bases not matched to a gene; V was cut back by 4 bases and J by 5 bases. Germline loops: CDR1 WNHNN, CDR2 SYGVQD (reference sequence). This CDR3 is 14 amino acids long.